These T cell receptor beta chains were read from a single sample in a study of control samples from healthy donors and cancer patients. Repertoires were generated with immunoSEQ multiplex PCR, while TCRdb's copy carries only in-frame clones and drops some. The table records some 140,000 clones, 85% to 90% of them present only once. Sequenced material: PBMCs. The receptor set was obtained from a man aged 45 to 65 with head and neck cancer. Each CDR3 is given with its conserved first and last residue. D genes are given only for firm matches. Clone size appears in some rows only: once, few, many, or a class for an expanded clone.

. . TRBJ2-1 TRBV20-1 CSASGSLRGSGYEQFF TGCAGTGCTAGTGGTTCTCTCCGGGGATCGGGTTATGAGCAGTTCTTC
TRBD2 . TRBJ2-1 TRBV7-9 CASSPIAGGLVNEQFF TGTGCCAGCAGCCCGATAGCGGGGGGATTAGTGAATGAGCAGTTCTTC
TRBD1 . TRBJ1-4 TRBV28 CASSIRTGGGEKLFF TGTGCCAGCAGTATACGGACAGGGGGGGGAGAAAAACTGTTTTTT
TRBD1 once TRBJ2-1 TRBV13 CASSPRDRGFDEQFF TGTGCCAGCAGCCCCCGGGACAGGGGTTTCGATGAGCAGTTCTTC
TRBD2 . TRBJ2-3 TRBV5-4 CASSPQRGLGFGTQYF TGTGCCAGCAGCCCCCAGCGGGGACTAGGTTTTGGTACGCAGTATTTT
TRBD1 . TRBJ2-5 TRBV12-3/TRBV12-4 CASSLPGGKTQYF TGTGCCAGCAGTTTGCCAGGGGGAAAGACCCAGTACTTC
. . TRBJ2-1 TRBV28 CASSRPDLIEQFF TGTGCCAGCAGCCGGCCCGACCTTATTGAGCAGTTCTTC
TRBD1 . TRBJ1-6 TRBV12-3/TRBV12-4 CASRGQGDSPLHF TGTGCCAGCAGGGGACAGGGTGATTCACCCCTCCACTTT
. . TRBJ2-1 TRBV5-1 CASSPKQSSYNEQFF TGCGCCAGCAGCCCCAAACAGAGCTCCTACAATGAGCAGTTCTTC
. once TRBJ1-1 TRBV18 CASSPPDLGRTEAFF TGTGCCAGCTCACCCCCGGATTTGGGGCGAACTGAAGCTTTCTTT
TRBD1 . TRBJ1-1 TRBV11-3 CASSLTGGGMNTEAFF TGTGCCAGCAGCTTGACAGGGGGAGGGATGAACACTGAAGCTTTCTTT
TRBD1 . TRBJ2-1 TRBV5-1 CASSLSFGLDRGYNEQFF TGCGCCAGCAGCTTGAGTTTTGGTTTGGACAGGGGCTACAATGAGCAGTTCTTC
. . TRBJ1-6 TRBV6-5 CATQGPEAPLHF TGTGCCACCCAGGGCCCGGAAGCTCCCCTCCACTTT
. . TRBJ2-2 TRBV4-1 CASSQGNTGELFF TGCGCCAGCAGCCAAGGGAACACCGGGGAGCTGTTTTTT
TRBD1 . TRBJ1-4 TRBV2 CASTKTGNNEKLFF TGTGCCAGCACTAAGACAGGGAATAATGAAAAACTGTTTTTT
. . TRBJ2-7 TRBV3-1/TRBV3-2 CASSQDTYEQYF TGTGCCAGCAGCCAAGACACCTACGAGCAGTACTTC
TRBD1 . TRBJ2-2 TRBV5-8 CASIPWGQSNTGELFF TGTGCCAGCATCCCTTGGGGACAGTCGAACACCGGGGAGCTGTTTTTT
. few TRBJ1-4 TRBV19 CASSPGGPEKLFF TGTGCCAGTTCCCCTGGGGGGCCTGAAAAACTGTTTTTT
. . TRBJ1-3 TRBV2 CASSGSDGTGNTIYF TGTGCCAGCAGTGGCTCGGACGGGACTGGAAACACCATATATTTT
. . TRBJ2-1 TRBV14 CACSPPGLLYNEQFF TGTGCCTGCAGCCCCCCGGGACTCCTCTACAATGAGCAGTTCTTC
. . TRBJ2-1 TRBV13 CASSSRTYNEQFF TGTGCCAGCAGCTCAAGGACCTACAATGAGCAGTTCTTC
. . TRBJ2-5 TRBV29-1 CSVEDEPTAEETQYF TGCAGCGTTGAAGATGAGCCGACAGCCGAGGAGACCCAGTACTTC
. . TRBJ2-7 TRBV29-1 CSVDLAYEQYF TGCAGCGTTGACCTAGCCTACGAGCAGTACTTC
TRBD2 . TRBJ2-1 TRBV9 CASSPRTSDPNEQFF TGTGCCAGCAGCCCACGGACTAGCGATCCCAATGAGCAGTTCTTC
TRBD2 few TRBJ2-7 TRBV3-1/TRBV3-2 CASSPHPSGLAGGYEQYF TGTGCCAGCAGCCCCCATCCATCCGGACTAGCGGGGGGATACGAGCAGTACTTC
. . TRBJ1-6 TRBV5-6 CASSFYRDPYNSPLHF TGTGCCAGCAGCTTTTACAGGGACCCCTATAATTCACCCCTCCACTTT
TRBD2 . TRBJ2-7 TRBV7-9 CASSLTAGRSYEQYF TGTGCCAGCAGCTTGACAGCGGGGCGCTCCTACGAGCAGTACTTC
. . TRBJ2-1 TRBV28 CAGSSLQLYNEQFF TGTGCCGGCAGTTCCCTCCAGCTATACAATGAGCAGTTCTTC
. . TRBJ2-2 TRBV9 CASSPRTVGTGELFF TGTGCCAGCAGCCCCCGGACAGTAGGCACCGGGGAGCTGTTTTTT
TRBD2 . TRBJ2-1 TRBV19 CASSIELAGIYNEQFF TGTGCCAGTAGTATAGAGCTAGCGGGAATTTACAATGAGCAGTTCTTC
. . TRBJ2-2 TRBV19 CASIPLTGELFF TGTGCCAGTATCCCCTTGACCGGGGAGCTGTTTTTT
. . TRBJ2-1 TRBV6-2/TRBV6-3 CASSYIRRPERFDEQFF TGTGCCAGTAGTTATATCCGGCGCCCCGAGCGTTTTGATGAGCAGTTCTTC
. . TRBJ2-6 TRBV7-2 CASSLARRNSGANVLTF TGTGCCAGCAGCTTAGCGAGGCGGAACTCTGGGGCCAACGTCCTGACTTTC
. . TRBJ2-7 TRBV19 CASRLFDRGRGYESEQYF TGTGCCAGTAGGCTTTTCGACCGCGGTCGGGGGTACGAGAGCGAGCAGTACTTC
. . TRBJ2-7 TRBV7-2 CASSLGYMYTYEQYF TGTGCCAGCAGCTTAGGTTACATGTATACCTACGAGCAGTACTTC
. . TRBJ1-1 TRBV12-3/TRBV12-4 CASSLSAGTEAFF TGTGCCAGCAGTTTATCGGCAGGAACTGAAGCTTTCTTT
. once TRBJ2-3 TRBV6-1 CASSLVGGSSDTQYF TGTGCCAGCAGTTTAGTAGGAGGGTCTTCAGATACGCAGTATTTT
. . TRBJ2-7 TRBV14 CASSRASPTEAQYF TGTGCCAGCAGCCGCGCTAGCCCAACCGAGGCGCAGTACTTC
. . TRBJ2-3 TRBV5-1 CASSLGDSTDTQYF TGCGCCAGCAGCTTGGGGGACAGCACAGATACGCAGTATTTT
. . TRBJ2-7 TRBV3-1/TRBV3-2 CASSQGGSSLYEQYF TGTGCCAGCAGCCAAGGGGGTTCCTCCCTCTACGAGCAGTACTTC
. . TRBJ1-4 TRBV20-1 CTAGLEEKLFF TGCACGGCAGGGCTCGAGGAAAAACTGTTTTTT
TRBD1 . TRBJ1-2 TRBV24-1 CATSGQGRDYGYTF TGTGCCACCAGTGGACAGGGCAGGGACTATGGCTACACCTTC
. . TRBJ2-3 TRBV5-1 CASSLALTDTDTQYF TGCGCCAGCAGCTTGGCCCTGACAGACACAGATACGCAGTATTTT
. . TRBJ2-7 TRBV14 CASSLYRDEQYF TGTGCCAGCAGCCTCTACAGGGACGAGCAGTACTTC
. . TRBJ2-4 TRBV19 CASSIGSGAKNIQYF TGTGCCAGTAGTATAGGGTCAGGCGCCAAAAACATTCAGTACTTC
. . TRBJ1-1 TRBV2 CASSNLVSNTEAFF TGTGCCAGCAGCAACCTAGTATCGAACACTGAAGCTTTCTTT
. . TRBJ1-5 TRBV29-1 CSVEYPGVVNQPQHF TGCAGCGTGGAATACCCGGGAGTAGTCAATCAGCCCCAGCATTTT
TRBD2 . TRBJ2-7 TRBV3-1/TRBV3-2 CASSQDQAGVEQYF TGTGCCAGCAGCCAAGACCAAGCGGGAGTGGAGCAGTACTTC
. . TRBJ2-7 TRBV19 CASSNRDYEQYF TGTGCCAGTAGTAACCGGGACTACGAGCAGTACTTC
. . TRBJ2-2 TRBV27 CASSLGGRGAGTGELFF TGTGCCAGCAGTTTAGGGGGCAGGGGGGCTGGCACCGGGGAGCTGTTTTTT
. . TRBJ2-2 TRBV5-1 CASSLVGDGELFF TGCGCCAGCAGCTTGGTAGGTGACGGGGAGCTGTTTTTT
. . TRBJ2-5 TRBV10-3 CATEAQGQETQYF TGTGCCACCGAAGCACAGGGCCAAGAGACCCAGTACTTC
. . TRBJ2-2 TRBV3-1/TRBV3-2 CASSREGTGELFF TGTGCCAGCAGCCGAGAGGGCACCGGGGAGCTGTTTTTT
TRBD2 . TRBJ2-1 TRBV27 CASSYGTSGFSYNEQFF TGTGCCAGCAGTTACGGGACTAGCGGGTTTTCCTACAATGAGCAGTTCTTC